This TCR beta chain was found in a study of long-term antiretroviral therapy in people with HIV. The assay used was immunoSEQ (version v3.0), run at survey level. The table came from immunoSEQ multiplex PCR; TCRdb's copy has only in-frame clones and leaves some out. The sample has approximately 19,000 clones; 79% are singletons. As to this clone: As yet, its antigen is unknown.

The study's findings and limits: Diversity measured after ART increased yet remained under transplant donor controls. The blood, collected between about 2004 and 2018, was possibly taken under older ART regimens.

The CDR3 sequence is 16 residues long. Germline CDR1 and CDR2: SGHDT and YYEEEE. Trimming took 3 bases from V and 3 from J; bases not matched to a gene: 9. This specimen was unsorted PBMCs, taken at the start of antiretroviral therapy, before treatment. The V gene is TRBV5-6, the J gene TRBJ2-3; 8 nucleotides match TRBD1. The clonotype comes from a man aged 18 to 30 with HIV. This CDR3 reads CASSSWQGAVTDTQYF. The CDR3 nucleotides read TGTGCCAGCAGCTCATGGCAGGGGGCTGTGACAGATACGCAGTATTTT.